This TCR beta chain was sequenced for a study of a mutant IDH1 vaccine in newly diagnosed glioma. Study-level information: Prior therapy was radiotherapy, temozolomide, or both; most received both.

For this clone: Its matching antigen is unknown.

General observations from the study: In 93.3% of patients, immune responses induced by the vaccine occurred. Top peripheral T cell clonotype shifts appeared unrelated to pseudoprogression.

The repertoire was sequenced with immunoSEQ multiplex PCR; TCRdb's copy has only in-frame clones and lacks some. Altogether about 40,000 clones are present, around 74% being singletons, with the ten largest covering about 5%. Stated time point: week 23, last vaccination. One vaccine dose held 300 ug of mutant IDH1 20-mer peptide and came with topical imiquimod. Astrocytomas found in donors were new, WHO grade 3 or 4, IDH1-mutant and ATRX-lost. The sequencing used PBMCs, collected from a glioma patient whose treatment included an IDH1 peptide vaccine. The clonotype was recovered from a man aged 45-60 years with glioma.

The CDR3 here is CASSQDRTLRDNLFF. CDR3 coding DNA: TGCGCCAGCAGCCAAGATCGGACCCTCCGGGACAATTTGTTTTTT. The genes are TRBV4-3 and TRBJ1-4; possibly TRBD1 for D (6 bases). Trimming stripped 0 bases from V and 15 bases from J, with 20 bases between. Germline lookup yields CDR1 LGHNA and CDR2 YSLEER. CDR3 length: 15 amino acids.